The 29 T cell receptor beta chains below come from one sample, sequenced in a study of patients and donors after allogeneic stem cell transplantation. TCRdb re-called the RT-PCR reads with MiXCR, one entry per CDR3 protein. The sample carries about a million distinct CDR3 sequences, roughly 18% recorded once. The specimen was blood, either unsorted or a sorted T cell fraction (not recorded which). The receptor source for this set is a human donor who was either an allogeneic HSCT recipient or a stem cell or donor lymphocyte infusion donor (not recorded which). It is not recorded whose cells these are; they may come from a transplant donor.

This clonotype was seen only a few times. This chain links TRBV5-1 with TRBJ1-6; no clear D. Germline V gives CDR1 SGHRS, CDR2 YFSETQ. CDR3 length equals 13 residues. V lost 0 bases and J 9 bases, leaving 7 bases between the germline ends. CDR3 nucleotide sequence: TGCGCCAGCAGCTTGGGGTCGGGTTCACCCCTCCACTTT. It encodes CASSLGSGSPLHF.

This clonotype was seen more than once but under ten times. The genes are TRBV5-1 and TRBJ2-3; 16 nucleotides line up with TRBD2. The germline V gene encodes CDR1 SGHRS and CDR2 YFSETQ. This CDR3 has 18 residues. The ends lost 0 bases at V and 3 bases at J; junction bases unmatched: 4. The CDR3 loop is CASSLEGLAGGGTDTQYF. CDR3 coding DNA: TGCGCCAGCAGCTTGGAGGGACTAGCGGGAGGGGGAACAGATACGCAGTATTTT.

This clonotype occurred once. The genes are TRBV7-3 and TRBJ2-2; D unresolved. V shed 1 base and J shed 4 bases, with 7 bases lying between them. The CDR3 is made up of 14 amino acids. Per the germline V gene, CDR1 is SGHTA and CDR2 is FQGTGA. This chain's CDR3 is CASSLNVATGELFF. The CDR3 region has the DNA TGTGCCAGCAGCTTAAACGTGGCCACCGGGGAGCTGTTTTTT.

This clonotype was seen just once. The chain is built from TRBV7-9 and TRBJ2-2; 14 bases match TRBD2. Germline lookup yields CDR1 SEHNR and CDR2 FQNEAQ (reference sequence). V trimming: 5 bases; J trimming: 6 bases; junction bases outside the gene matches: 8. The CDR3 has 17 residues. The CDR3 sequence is CASSAGGLAGGPGELFF. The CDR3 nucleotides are TGTGCCAGCAGCGCTGGCGGACTAGCGGGGGGCCCCGGGGAGCTGTTTTTT.

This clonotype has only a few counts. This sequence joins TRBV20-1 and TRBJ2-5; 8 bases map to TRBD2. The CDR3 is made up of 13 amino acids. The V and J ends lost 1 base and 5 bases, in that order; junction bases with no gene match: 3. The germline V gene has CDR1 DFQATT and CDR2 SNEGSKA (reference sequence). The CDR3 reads CSARATGGETQYF. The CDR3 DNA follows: TGCAGTGCTAGAGCAACGGGGGGGGAGACCCAGTACTTC.

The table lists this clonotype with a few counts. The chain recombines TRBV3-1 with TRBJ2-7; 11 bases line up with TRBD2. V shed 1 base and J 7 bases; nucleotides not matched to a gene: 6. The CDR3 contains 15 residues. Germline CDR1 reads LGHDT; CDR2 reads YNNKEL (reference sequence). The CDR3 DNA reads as TGTGCCAGCAGCCAAGGGATAGCGGGAGGGGGGGAGCAGTACTTC. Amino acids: CASSQGIAGGGEQYF.

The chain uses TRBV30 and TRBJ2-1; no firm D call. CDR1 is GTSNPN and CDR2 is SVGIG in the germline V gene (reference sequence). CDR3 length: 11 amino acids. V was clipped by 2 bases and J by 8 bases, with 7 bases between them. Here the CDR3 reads CAWSPRDEQFF. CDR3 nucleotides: TGTGCCTGGAGTCCCAGAGATGAGCAGTTCTTC.

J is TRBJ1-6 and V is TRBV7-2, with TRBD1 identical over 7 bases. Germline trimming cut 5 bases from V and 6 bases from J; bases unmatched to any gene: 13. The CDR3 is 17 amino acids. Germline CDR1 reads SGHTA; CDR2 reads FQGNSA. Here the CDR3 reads CASSIYTGTDSNSPLHF. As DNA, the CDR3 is TGTGCCAGCAGCATTTACACCGGGACAGATAGTAATTCACCCCTCCACTTT.

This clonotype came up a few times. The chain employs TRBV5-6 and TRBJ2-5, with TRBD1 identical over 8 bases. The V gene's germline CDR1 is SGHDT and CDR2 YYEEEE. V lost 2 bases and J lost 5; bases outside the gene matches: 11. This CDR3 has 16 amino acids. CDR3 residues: CASSLIRGPLGETQYF. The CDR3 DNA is TGTGCCAGCAGCTTAATCAGGGGGCCTCTGGGGGAGACCCAGTACTTC.

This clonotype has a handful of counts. The CDR3: CSARVLGPRGYEQYF. The CDR3 DNA sequence: TGCAGTGCTAGAGTGTTAGGCCCGAGGGGTTACGAGCAGTACTTC. This chain connects TRBV20-1 to TRBJ2-7, with D tentatively TRBD1 or TRBD2 (5 bases each). Germline CDR1 reads DFQATT; CDR2 reads SNEGSKA (reference sequence). This CDR3 has 15 residues. Trimming stripped 1 base from V and 4 bases from J, with 17 bases between.

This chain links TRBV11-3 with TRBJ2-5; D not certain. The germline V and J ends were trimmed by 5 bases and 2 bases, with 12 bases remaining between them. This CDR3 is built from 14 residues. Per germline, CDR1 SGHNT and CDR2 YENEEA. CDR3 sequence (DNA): TGTGCCAGCAGCAGTCGGAACTTGCAAGAGACCCAGTACTTC. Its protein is CASSSRNLQETQYF.

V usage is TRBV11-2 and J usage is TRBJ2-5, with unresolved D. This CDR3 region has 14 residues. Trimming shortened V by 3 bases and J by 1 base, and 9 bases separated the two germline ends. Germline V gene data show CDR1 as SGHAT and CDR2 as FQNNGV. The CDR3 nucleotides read TGTGCCAGCAGCTTGCAAGGTCTCCAAGAGACCCAGTACTTC. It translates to CASSLQGLQETQYF.

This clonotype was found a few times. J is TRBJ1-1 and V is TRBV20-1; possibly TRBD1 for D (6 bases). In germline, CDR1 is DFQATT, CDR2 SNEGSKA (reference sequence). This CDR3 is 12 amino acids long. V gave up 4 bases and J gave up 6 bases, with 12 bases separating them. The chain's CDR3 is CSATRTAPEAFF. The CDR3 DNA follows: TGCAGTGCTACACGGACAGCACCTGAAGCTTTCTTT.

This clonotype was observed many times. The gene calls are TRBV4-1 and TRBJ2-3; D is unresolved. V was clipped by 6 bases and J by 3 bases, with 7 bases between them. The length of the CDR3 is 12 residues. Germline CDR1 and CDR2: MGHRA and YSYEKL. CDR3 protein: CASRGMTDTQYF. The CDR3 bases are TGCGCCAGCAGGGGGATGACAGATACGCAGTATTTT.

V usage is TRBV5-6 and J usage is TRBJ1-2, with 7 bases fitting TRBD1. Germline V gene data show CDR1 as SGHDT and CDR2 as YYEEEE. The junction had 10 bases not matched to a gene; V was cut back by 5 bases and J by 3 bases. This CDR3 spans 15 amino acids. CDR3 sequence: CASSSVRDSYYGYTF. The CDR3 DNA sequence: TGTGCCAGCAGTTCCGTTAGGGACAGTTACTATGGCTACACCTTC. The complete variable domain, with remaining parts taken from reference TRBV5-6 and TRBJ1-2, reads DAGVTQSPTHLIKTRGQQVTLRCSPKSGHDTVSWYQQALGQGPQFIFQYYEEEERQRGNFPDRFSGHQFPNYSSELNVNALLLGDSALYLCASSSVRDSYYGYTFGSGTRLTVV.

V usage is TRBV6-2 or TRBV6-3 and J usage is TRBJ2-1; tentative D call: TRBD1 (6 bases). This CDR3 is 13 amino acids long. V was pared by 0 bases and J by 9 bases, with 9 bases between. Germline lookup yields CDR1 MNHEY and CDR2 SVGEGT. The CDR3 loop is CASSYSNRVEQFF. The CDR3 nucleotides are TGTGCCAGCAGTTACTCGAACAGGGTTGAGCAGTTCTTC.

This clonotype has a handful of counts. CDR3 region: CASSSRDWAYNEQFF. CDR3 nucleotides: TGTGCCAGCAGCTCCCGGGACTGGGCTTACAATGAGCAGTTCTTC. The rearrangement links TRBV11-2 to TRBJ2-1; a possible D gene is TRBD2 (6 bases). This CDR3 contains 15 residues. The germline V and J ends were trimmed by 4 bases and 4 bases, with 14 bases remaining between them. CDR1 SGHAT and CDR2 FQNNGV come from the germline V gene.

The CDR3 DNA is TGTGCCACCATGTCTCGATCGAACACTGAAGCTTTCTTT. As protein: CATMSRSNTEAFF. This chain joins TRBV24-1 and TRBJ1-1; no firm D call. V was shortened by 8 bases and J by 1 base, with 10 bases between the two germline ends. Germline V gene lookup returns CDR1 KGHDR and CDR2 SFDVKD. The CDR3 has 13 amino acids.

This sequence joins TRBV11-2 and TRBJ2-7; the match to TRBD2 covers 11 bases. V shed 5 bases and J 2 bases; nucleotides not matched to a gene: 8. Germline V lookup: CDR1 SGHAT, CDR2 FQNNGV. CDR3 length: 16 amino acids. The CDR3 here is CASSRTSGSRTYEQYF. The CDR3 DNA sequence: TGTGCCAGCAGCCGCACTAGCGGGAGTCGTACCTACGAGCAGTACTTC.

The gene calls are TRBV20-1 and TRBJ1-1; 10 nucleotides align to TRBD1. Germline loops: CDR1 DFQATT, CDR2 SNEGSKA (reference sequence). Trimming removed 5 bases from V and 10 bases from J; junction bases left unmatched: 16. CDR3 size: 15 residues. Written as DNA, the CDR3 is TGCAGTGCTGATACCGGGACAGGGGCCTTGAAGGGAGCTTTCTTT. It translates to CSADTGTGALKGAFF.

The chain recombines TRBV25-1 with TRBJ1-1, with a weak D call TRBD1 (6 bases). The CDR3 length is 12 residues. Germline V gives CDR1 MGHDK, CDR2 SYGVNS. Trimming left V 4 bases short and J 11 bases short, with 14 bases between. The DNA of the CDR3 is TGTGCCAGCAGTGGACCCGGGACACCGGCTTTCTTT. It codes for CASSGPGTPAFF.

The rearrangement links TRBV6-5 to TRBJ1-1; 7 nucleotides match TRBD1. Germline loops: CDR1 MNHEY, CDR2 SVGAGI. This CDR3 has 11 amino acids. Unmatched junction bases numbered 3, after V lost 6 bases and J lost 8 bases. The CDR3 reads CASSKGQEAFF. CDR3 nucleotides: TGTGCCAGCAGCAAGGGACAGGAAGCTTTCTTT.

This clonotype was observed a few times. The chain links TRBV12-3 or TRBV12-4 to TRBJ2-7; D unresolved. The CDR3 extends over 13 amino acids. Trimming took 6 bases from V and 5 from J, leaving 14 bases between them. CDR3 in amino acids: CASSPRPYHEQYF. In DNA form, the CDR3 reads TGTGCCAGCAGCCCCAGACCGTACCACGAGCAGTACTTC.

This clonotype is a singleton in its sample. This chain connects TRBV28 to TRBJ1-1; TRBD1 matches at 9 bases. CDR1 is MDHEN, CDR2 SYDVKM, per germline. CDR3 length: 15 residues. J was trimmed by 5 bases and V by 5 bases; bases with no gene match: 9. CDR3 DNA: TGTGCCAGCAGTCCTCCCAACAGGGGGCCGACTGAAGCTTTCTTT. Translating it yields CASSPPNRGPTEAFF.

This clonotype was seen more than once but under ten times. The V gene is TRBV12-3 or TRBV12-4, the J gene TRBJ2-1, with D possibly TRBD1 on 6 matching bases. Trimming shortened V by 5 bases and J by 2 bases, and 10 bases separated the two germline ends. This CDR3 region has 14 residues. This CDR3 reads CASSTGSTYNEQFF. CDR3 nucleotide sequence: TGTGCCAGCAGTACAGGGTCCACCTACAATGAGCAGTTCTTC.

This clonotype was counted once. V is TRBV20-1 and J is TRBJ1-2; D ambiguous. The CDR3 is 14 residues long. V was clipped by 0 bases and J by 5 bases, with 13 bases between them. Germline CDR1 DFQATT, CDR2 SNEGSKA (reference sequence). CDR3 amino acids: CSARDLQIEYGYTF. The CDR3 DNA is TGCAGTGCTAGAGACCTACAGATCGAATATGGCTACACCTTC.

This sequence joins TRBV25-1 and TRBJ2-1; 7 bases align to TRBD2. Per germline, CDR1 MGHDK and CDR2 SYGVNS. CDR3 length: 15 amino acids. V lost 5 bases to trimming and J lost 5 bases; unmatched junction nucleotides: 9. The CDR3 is CASSYGGSWDNEQFF. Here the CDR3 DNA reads TGTGCCAGCAGTTATGGCGGGAGCTGGGACAATGAGCAGTTCTTC.

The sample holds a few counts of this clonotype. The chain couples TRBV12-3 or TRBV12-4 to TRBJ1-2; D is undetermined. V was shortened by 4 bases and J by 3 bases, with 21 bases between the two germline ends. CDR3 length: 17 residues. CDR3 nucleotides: TGTGCCAGCAGTTCACGCCGGGCCGAACACAGATACTATGGCTACACCTTC. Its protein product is CASSSRRAEHRYYGYTF.

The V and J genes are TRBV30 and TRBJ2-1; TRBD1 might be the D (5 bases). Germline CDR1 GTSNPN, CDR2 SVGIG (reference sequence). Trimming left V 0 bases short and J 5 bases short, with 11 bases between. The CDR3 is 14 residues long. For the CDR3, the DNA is TGTGCCTGGAGTGTACGACAGACAGACAATGAGCAGTTCTTC. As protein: CAWSVRQTDNEQFF.